The rows below give T cell receptor beta chains drawn from one sample of a study of blood T cell repertoires in COVID-19. The assay was immunoSEQ multiplex PCR, and TCRdb's table has in-frame clones only and misses some. Of 85,000 to 120,000 clones in the sample, 84% were seen once. Material for sequencing was peripheral blood. Every receptor here comes from a middle-aged man with active or convalescent COVID-19. Each CDR3 is given with its conserved first and last residue. A D gene is named only where the DNA matches it firmly.

V gene,D gene,J gene,CDR3 protein
TRBV6-5,TRBD1,TRBJ1-1,CATLSTGNEAFF
TRBV12-3/TRBV12-4,.,TRBJ2-2,CASRQRGTGELFF
TRBV9,TRBD2,TRBJ2-1,CASSDALGGLAGVSSYNEQFF
TRBV6-5,TRBD2,TRBJ2-1,CASSYGVAGYNEQFF
TRBV10-3,.,TRBJ1-2,CAISESITNYGYTF
TRBV16,.,TRBJ1-1,CASSQSDPLSGFF
TRBV27,.,TRBJ2-1,CASNGFWVASYNEQFF
TRBV6-5,.,TRBJ2-3,CASSHQGKGTDTQYF
TRBV7-9,TRBD1,TRBJ1-1,CASSHSDRVPEAFF
TRBV30,.,TRBJ1-1,CAWRLYTETEAFF
TRBV6-5,.,TRBJ2-7,CASSSPTPRREQYF
TRBV5-1,TRBD1,TRBJ1-2,CASSQGGNYGYTF
TRBV7-2,TRBD1,TRBJ1-2,CASSFGTGDIGGYGYTF
TRBV12-3/TRBV12-4,TRBD1,TRBJ2-4,CASTGTGENIQYF
TRBV18,.,TRBJ1-3,CASSPPMGIANTIYF
TRBV19,TRBD1,TRBJ1-5,CASSIRDRGSNQPQHF
TRBV9,.,TRBJ2-2,CASSAVQGTGELFF
TRBV18,TRBD1,TRBJ1-5,CASSRGQGSNQPQHF
TRBV6-6,.,TRBJ1-1,CASSYPEMNTEAFF
TRBV10-2,TRBD1,TRBJ2-5,CASQTGVRETQYF
TRBV6-2/TRBV6-3,.,TRBJ1-5,CASSGRGVQPQHF
TRBV9,.,TRBJ2-3,CASSETGNTDTQYF
TRBV6-5,TRBD1,TRBJ1-6,CASSSATGFGNSPLHF
TRBV5-1,TRBD1,TRBJ2-2,CASSSTGVSTGELFF
TRBV12-5,.,TRBJ2-1,CASGLATSSYNEQFF
TRBV29-1,.,TRBJ1-5,CSVAGSNQPQHF
TRBV6-6,TRBD1,TRBJ1-5,CASSYSTGRSNQPQHF
TRBV18,TRBD1,TRBJ1-1,CASSPPTGGGSTEAFF
TRBV2,TRBD1,TRBJ1-4,CASSQGQGFATNEKLFF
TRBV2,TRBD1,TRBJ1-4,CASRRDSANEKLFF
TRBV2,TRBD1,TRBJ1-3,CASSIGTGVGNTIYF
TRBV21-1,.,TRBJ1-6,CASTTGQGDSPLHF
TRBV6-6,.,TRBJ1-1,CASSLHRETEAFF
TRBV7-8,TRBD1,TRBJ1-2,CASSIGTANYGYTF
TRBV2,TRBD2,TRBJ2-1,CASRALAGGSVEQFF
TRBV7-2,.,TRBJ2-7,CASSLGQNSYEQYF
TRBV6-5,.,TRBJ1-1,CASSRGGGMNTEAFF
TRBV19,.,TRBJ1-5,CASSPPGGNNQPQHF
TRBV9,.,TRBJ2-7,CASSVGQGPSYEQYF
TRBV4-3,TRBD1,TRBJ2-5,CASSRGTGGQETQYF
TRBV18,.,TRBJ2-1,CASSPLGRGAYNEQFF
TRBV4-1,TRBD1,TRBJ1-4,CASSKGQGAEREKLFF
TRBV11-3,.,TRBJ2-4,CASSPYIAKNIQYF
TRBV12-3/TRBV12-4,.,TRBJ2-3,CASRLSGDTQYF
TRBV10-3,.,TRBJ2-7,CAISESGGEQYF
TRBV7-2,TRBD1,TRBJ2-7,CASSLAQGQGPYEQYF
TRBV5-4,.,TRBJ2-3,CASSYDWRTDTQYF
TRBV2,.,TRBJ2-2,CASRRDTGELFF
TRBV5-1,.,TRBJ1-2,CASSLSGEAGYGYTF
TRBV5-1,.,TRBJ1-6,CASSLVSGVGSPLHF
TRBV27,.,TRBJ1-5,CASSLGQNYQPQHF
TRBV28,.,TRBJ1-5,CASSFRGGPNQPQHF
TRBV19,TRBD1,TRBJ2-7,CASSTPRGQAYEQYF
TRBV18,TRBD1,TRBJ1-2,CASSPDREYGYTF
TRBV14,TRBD1,TRBJ2-3,CASSGTGVGTQYF
TRBV10-2,.,TRBJ2-5,CASSDPVPYQETQYF
TRBV3-1/TRBV3-2,.,TRBJ1-2,CASSPNRVGYGYTF
TRBV19,.,TRBJ2-6,CASRGGNSGANVLTF
TRBV7-2,.,TRBJ2-7,CASSLGRERYEQYF